Sequencing of this T cell receptor (beta chain) was carried out in a study of vaccination effects on CD4 cells after COVID-19. With the ViraFEST assay, the study expanded antigen-specific CD4+ T cells using viral peptide pools, then sequenced them. It was after 10 days of culture that CD4+ T cells were isolated. Recipients of the vaccine had no prior SARS-CoV-2 infection and negative nucleocapsid antibodies. This clone has more than one count but fewer than ten. The target antigen is unknown. Study-level points and caveats: Clones induced by infection and by vaccine showed marked clonal contraction late after vaccination.

Germline lookup yields CDR1 LNHDA and CDR2 SQIVND (reference sequence). This CDR3 has 15 amino acids. Trimming cost V 5 bases and J 4 bases; bases outside gene matches: 5. The method was immunoSEQ multiplex PCR; TCRdb's version includes in-frame clones alone and lacks a portion of them. The sample has under 75,000 clones; 75% to 85% are singletons. The receptor's source is a human donor who received a COVID-19 vaccine. Sequencing used CD4+ T cells from PBMCs cultured with SARS-CoV-2 spike peptides, obtained before COVID-19 vaccination. The J gene is TRBJ1-3, the V gene TRBV19, with 10 nucleotides matching TRBD1. CDR3 in amino acids: CASSPDRGIGNTIYF. CDR3 in DNA: TGTGCCAGTAGTCCGGACAGGGGGATCGGAAACACCATATATTTT.